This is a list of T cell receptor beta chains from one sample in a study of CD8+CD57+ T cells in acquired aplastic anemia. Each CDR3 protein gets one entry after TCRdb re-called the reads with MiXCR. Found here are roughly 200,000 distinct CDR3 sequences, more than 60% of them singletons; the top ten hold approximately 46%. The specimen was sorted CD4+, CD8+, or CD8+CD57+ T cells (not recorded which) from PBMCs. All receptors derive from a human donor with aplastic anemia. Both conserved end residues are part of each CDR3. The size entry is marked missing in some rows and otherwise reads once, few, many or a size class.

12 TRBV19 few CASSTGGLAQYF
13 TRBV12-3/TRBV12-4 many CASSVILGGEAFF
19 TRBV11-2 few CASSLVLAGDPLGTDTQYF
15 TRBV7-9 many CASSFRDRGDNEQYF
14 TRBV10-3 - CASSSEGMNTEAFF
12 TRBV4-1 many CASSPPTGELFF
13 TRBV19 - CASTGGVRQPQHF
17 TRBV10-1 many CASSGNRDERYGNTIYF
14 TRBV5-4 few CASSLGYSTDTQYF
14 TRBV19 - CASSRGLGTYEQYF
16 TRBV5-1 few CASSHGRAGGQETQYF
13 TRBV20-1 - CSARGEEVGTQYF
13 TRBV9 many CASSAAGGTEAFF
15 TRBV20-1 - CSGTSYREDLDTQYF
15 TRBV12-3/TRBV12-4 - CASSLGGGSGTEAFF
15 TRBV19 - CASSESGQRNTEAFF
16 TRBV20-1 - CSARRGGTGLLFGYTF
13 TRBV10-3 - CAISTDNNGGYTF
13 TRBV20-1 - CSASGTGREKLSF
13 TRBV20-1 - CSAVGPGTYEQYF
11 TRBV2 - CASKTNYGYTF
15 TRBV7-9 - CASSLGIHSNQPQHF
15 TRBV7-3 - CASSLGFYGTDTQYF
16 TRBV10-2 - CASSDPRDTFGGEQFF
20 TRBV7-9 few CASSQDLGRGASANTGELFF
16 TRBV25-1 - CASSEWGGGSTDTQYF
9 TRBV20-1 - CSDDYEQYF
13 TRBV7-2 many CASSRGYPGPQYF
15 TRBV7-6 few CASSPIGGAADTQYF
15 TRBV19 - CASSIDRVGNTEAFF
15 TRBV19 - CASTWGLANTGELFF
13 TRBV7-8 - CASSLGNHYEQYF
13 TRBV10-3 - CAISSGGAKEQYF
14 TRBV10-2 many CASSELGGNQPQHF
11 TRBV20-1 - CSAYRDSDLHF
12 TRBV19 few CASSSGNTEAFF
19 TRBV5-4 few CASSLYTGVNSLAKNIQYF
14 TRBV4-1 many CATQTGTGGDGYTF
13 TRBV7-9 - CASSFRIQDTQYF
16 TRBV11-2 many CASSLGPGAITDTQYF
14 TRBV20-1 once CSASFSGGANTQYF
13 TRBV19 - CASSAQGTTEAFF
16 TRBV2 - CASSTQGGTSTDTQYF
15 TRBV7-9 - CASSPRGRNTGELFF
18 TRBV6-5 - CASSLSAWGGSGANVLTF
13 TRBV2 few CASTTWTGDGYTF
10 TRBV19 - CASNVQPQHF
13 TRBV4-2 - CASSQEAGDEQFF
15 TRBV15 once CATSTNLGVDYGYTF
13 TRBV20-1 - CSARGGQSEEQYF
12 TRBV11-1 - CASRSVSYEQYF
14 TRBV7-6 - CASSSGQEINEQYF
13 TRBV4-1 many CASSQDRGYEQYF
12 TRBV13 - CASSLRDEELFF